One and the same sample provided the 11 T cell receptor beta chains below, sequenced in a study of T cells after posttransplantation cyclophosphamide. Generated by immunoSEQ multiplex PCR, the TCRdb table keeps only in-frame clones and is missing some. The table records more than 60,000 clones, about 93% of them present only once. Sequences were obtained from PBMCs. The receptors stem from a woman aged 25 to 45 in good health and a related stem cell transplant donor.

With respect to this clone: The same CDR3 arises from other DNA sequences in this sample as well. V is TRBV7-2 and J is TRBJ2-5; D gene ambiguous. The CDR3 is 12 residues long. Between the trimmed V and J ends, which lost 1 base and 7 bases, there was a span of 7 bases. Germline V gene data show CDR1 as SGHTA and CDR2 as FQGNSA. The chain's CDR3 is CASSLVGGTQYF. DNA for the CDR3: TGTGCCAGCAGCTTAGTGGGTGGGACCCAGTACTTC.

The CDR3 region has the DNA TGCGCCAGCAGCCTTCGGACAGGGAACTCACCCCTCCACTTT. Its protein product is CASSLRTGNSPLHF. The chain employs TRBV4-1 and TRBJ1-6; 8 bases map to TRBD1. Germline CDR1 MGHRA, CDR2 YSYEKL. This CDR3 spans 14 amino acids. The V and J ends lost 4 bases and 10 bases, in that order; junction bases with no gene match: 6.

The chain uses TRBV7-2 and TRBJ1-2, with TRBD1 identical over 7 bases. The CDR3 has 14 amino acids. The V gene's germline CDR1 is SGHTA and CDR2 FQGNSA. Unmatched junction bases numbered 11, after V lost 5 bases and J lost 8 bases. For the CDR3, the DNA is TGTGCCAGCAGCCAACGGACGACAGGGCGCGGCTACACCTTC. This gives the protein CASSQRTTGRGYTF.

This chain joins TRBV5-1 and TRBJ2-4; TRBD1 aligns across 9 bases. The J segment lost 1 base and the V segment lost 0 bases, leaving 2 bases of the junction unmatched. Germline V gene lookup returns CDR1 SGHRS and CDR2 YFSETQ. CDR3 length: 16 amino acids. DNA of the CDR3: TGCGCCAGCAGCTTGGGGACAGGGGCGGCCAAAAACATTCAGTACTTC. Translating gives CASSLGTGAAKNIQYF.

The genes are TRBV27 and TRBJ2-7; TRBD1 matches at 8 bases. Germline V gene lookup returns CDR1 MNHEY and CDR2 SMNVEV (reference sequence). The trim removed 4 bases at V and 1 base at J, leaving 0 bases unmatched. The CDR3 contains 13 residues. The CDR3 DNA is TGTGCCAGCAGTTACAGGGGGTCCTACGAGCAGTACTTC. Encoded protein: CASSYRGSYEQYF.

The chain combines TRBV19 with TRBJ1-1; no clear D gene. Trimming stripped 3 bases from V and 1 base from J, with 3 bases between. The CDR3 sequence is 12 residues long. CDR1 is LNHDA and CDR2 is SQIVND in the germline V gene (reference sequence). CDR3 in DNA: TGTGCCAGTAGTATTGGGAACACTGAAGCTTTCTTT. Its protein is CASSIGNTEAFF.

The V gene is TRBV5-1, the J gene TRBJ2-5; a possible D gene is TRBD2 (6 bases). The DNA matches TRBJ2-7 better at its end, which makes the J call doubtful. Germline CDR1 and CDR2: SGHRS and YFSETQ. This CDR3 is built from 16 residues. In DNA form, the CDR3 reads TGCGCCAGCAGCCACCATTCGCGCGGGATCTCCTACGAGCAGTACTTC. Its protein product is CASSHHSRGISYEQYF.

This clone has a single count. CDR3 region: CASSLGIAGNEQFF. CDR3 coding DNA: TGTGCCAGCAGCTTAGGCATAGCGGGGAATGAGCAGTTCTTC. The chain employs TRBV11-2 and TRBJ2-1; TRBD2 agrees at 8 bases. CDR3 length: 14 residues. Germline lookup yields CDR1 SGHAT and CDR2 FQNNGV. V dropped 1 base and J dropped 7; count of bases not matched to a gene: 3.

The chain employs TRBV10-3 and TRBJ2-1, with TRBD2 identical over 10 bases. The V gene's germline CDR1 is ENHRY and CDR2 SYGVKD. The ends lost 0 bases at V and 5 bases at J; junction bases unmatched: 7. This CDR3 region has 17 residues. The DNA of the CDR3 is TGTGCCATCAGTGAGTCGTATTCTAGCGGGGGCCACAATGAGCAGTTCTTC. Residues: CAISESYSSGGHNEQFF.

This clone was counted a single time. This rearrangement joins TRBV19 to TRBJ1-1; possibly TRBD1 for D (5 bases). The CDR3 is made up of 13 amino acids. The V gene's germline CDR1 is LNHDA and CDR2 SQIVND (reference sequence). V dropped 5 bases and J dropped 1 base, with 8 bases sitting between them. CDR3 region: CASSSTANTEAFF. CDR3 DNA: TGTGCCAGTAGTTCGACAGCGAACACTGAAGCTTTCTTT.

The V and J genes are TRBV4-1 and TRBJ1-4; no firm D call. The ends were cut back, 4 bases at V and 0 bases at J, with 9 bases in the middle. Germline V gene data show CDR1 as MGHRA and CDR2 as YSYEKL. The CDR3 sequence is 15 residues long. CDR3 bases: TGCGCCAGCAGCCTTATGGGTGCAACTAATGAAAAACTGTTTTTT. Protein product: CASSLMGATNEKLFF.